This T cell receptor beta chain came from a study of radiation and T cells in renal cell carcinoma. Study-wide findings and caveats: In blood, top tumor clones expanded by 2 weeks, shrinking by 4.

Regarding time point: blood 2 weeks post-SBRT. Stated treatment: 15 Gy SBRT to primary tumor, nephrectomy 4 weeks later. After SBRT, blood was collected at 2 and 4 weeks, plus baseline. Clear cell pathology was present in this patient's renal cell carcinoma. J was trimmed by 5 bases and V by 6 bases; bases with no gene match: 8. CDR3 size: 16 residues. Germline CDR1 reads ENHRY; CDR2 reads SYGVKD. Sequencing was performed with immunoSEQ multiplex PCR; in TCRdb, only in-frame clones are kept and a portion is missing. The sample has some 120,000 clones, 81% seen once. A note on this clone: Antigen specificity is unknown.

The sample was blood, taken from a patient whose treatment included radiotherapy and nephrectomy. The chain joins TRBV10-3 to TRBJ2-2, with 11 bases lining up with TRBD2. The receptor comes from a woman aged 55-75 years with renal cell carcinoma. CDR3 protein: CAISLSGRAGTGELFF. The CDR3 DNA is TGTGCCATCAGCCTTAGCGGGAGGGCCGGGACCGGGGAGCTGTTTTTT.